This T cell receptor (beta chain) was sequenced for a study of cytomegalovirus exposure and HLA in healthy donors. Study-level information: In an earlier analysis, 95 million to 130 million unique TCR beta sequences were found from 150 million to 200 million T cells. Whole-study results and caveats: A later look showed TCR association rates differing by HLA locus, highest for DRB1 and lowest for HLA-C. V segments that were indistinguishable, TRBV6-2 and TRBV6-3 among them, were omitted from analysis.

As regards this clone: Its antigen is still unknown.

Germline lookup yields CDR1 SGHVS and CDR2 FQNEAQ. V was clipped by 6 bases and J by 1 base; unmatched bases: 6. This CDR3 comprises 16 residues. PCR was performed using 60 Vbeta and 13 Jbeta primers. In the authors' methods: There were about 80 million unique TCR beta chains by a later count, and some 11 million of them were shared. TCRdb keeps only in-frame clones here, not all; method: immunoSEQ multiplex PCR. V, J and clone size were drawn from that table, and D and trimming were deduced from the DNA. The sample holds approximately 190,000 clones; 82% are singletons and the top ten take less than 0.85%.

Sequenced: PBMCs. The rearrangement joins TRBV7-8 to TRBJ2-2; 9 nucleotides agree with TRBD1. The receptor was isolated from a woman aged 18-29 years in good health and CMV-seronegative. CDR3 loop: CASSMRDRVNTGELFF. Written as DNA, the CDR3 is TGTGCCAGCAGTATGCGGGACAGGGTGAACACCGGGGAGCTGTTTTTT.